Presented here are 15 T cell receptor beta chains from one specimen sequenced in a study of T cell changes during pregnancy in multiple sclerosis (dated by TCRdb to about 2019). The library came from the immunoSEQ multiplex PCR assay. TCRdb's version of the immuneACCESS table is confined to in-frame rearrangements and falls short of the full clone set. An unresolved V gene accounts for under half of the shortfall where checked; the remainder is of unknown origin. This sample comprises around 42,000 clones, 75% to 90% of them detected only once. Together, the top ten hold roughly 4.9% of the sample. The material sequenced was peripheral blood, taken in the first trimester of pregnancy. The receptors here all came from a female donor in good health, enrolled as a control in a pregnancy study.

The chain carries TRBV13 and TRBJ2-2; 9 bases line up with TRBD1. Germline V gene sequence: CDR1 PRHDT, CDR2 FYEKMQ (reference sequence). This CDR3 contains 15 residues. Unmatched junction bases numbered 5, after V lost 5 bases and J lost 4 bases. The CDR3 sequence: CASSPGQGRTGELFF. The CDR3 region has the DNA TGTGCCAGCAGCCCGGGACAGGGTCGCACCGGGGAGCTGTTTTTT. The full variable domain, its missing parts supplied by reference TRBV13 and TRBJ2-2, is AAGVIQSPRHLIKEKRETATLKCYPIPRHDTVYWYQQGPGQDPQFLISFYEKMQSDKGSIPDRFSAQQFSDYHSELNMSSLELGDSALYFCASSPGQGRTGELFFGEGSRLTVL.

The V call is TRBV7-2, the J call TRBJ2-7; TRBD1 matches 10 bases. From germline, CDR1 is SGHTA and CDR2 FQGNSA. With 3 bases clipped from V and 5 bases from J, the junction kept 4 bases outside the gene matches. CDR3 length: 14 amino acids. The CDR3 loop reads CASSFMGQGNEQYF. CDR3 bases: TGTGCCAGCAGCTTCATGGGACAGGGGAACGAGCAGTACTTC.

This clone has just one count. The rearrangement uses TRBV28 and TRBJ2-5, with 9 bases identical to TRBD2. Per the germline V gene, CDR1 is MDHEN and CDR2 is SYDVKM. V lost 11 bases to trimming and J lost 3 bases; unmatched junction nucleotides: 7. The CDR3 loop spans 13 amino acids. The CDR3 protein is CACTRTSEETQYF. CDR3 in DNA: TGTGCCTGCACTCGGACTAGCGAAGAGACCCAGTACTTC. Together with reference TRBV28 and TRBJ2-5, the CDR3 gives the full variable domain: DVKVTQSSRYLVKRTGEKVFLECVQDMDHENMFWYRQDPGLGLRLIYFSYDVKMKEKGDIPEGYSVSREKKERFSLILESASTNQTSMYLCACTRTSEETQYFGPGTRLLVL.

The rearrangement joins TRBV19 to TRBJ1-5, with D maybe TRBD1 (6 bases). The CDR3 runs 18 residues. Trimming shortened V by 5 bases and J by 0 bases, and 20 bases separated the two germline ends. CDR1 is LNHDA and CDR2 is SQIVND in the germline V gene (reference sequence). The CDR3 is CASSPDRPPFYSNQPQHF. CDR3 nucleotides: TGTGCCAGTAGTCCAGACAGGCCACCCTTTTATAGCAATCAGCCCCAGCATTTT.

In this sample, this clone turned up once. The V call is TRBV28, the J call TRBJ2-7; 11 bases match TRBD2. The CDR3 is made up of 16 amino acids. V lost 3 bases to trimming and J lost 7 bases; unmatched junction nucleotides: 11. CDR1 and CDR2 (germline): MDHEN, SYDVKM. The CDR3 nucleotides are TGTGCCAGCAGTTTTCGCCTAGCGGGAGGTCTGGAGGAGCAGTACTTC. Its protein is CASSFRLAGGLEEQYF.

The chain has TRBV4-2 and TRBJ1-2, with D uncertain. CDR1 and CDR2 from the germline V gene are LGHNA and YNFKEQ. Trimming cost V 2 bases and J 1 base, with 17 bases left between them. This CDR3 has 17 residues. In DNA form, the CDR3 reads TGTGCCAGCAGCCAAAGCGCGGGTCTGGCCGATAACTATGGCTACACCTTC. Translation: CASSQSAGLADNYGYTF.

The chain recombines TRBV27 with TRBJ2-7; D is undetermined. Trimming left V 3 bases short and J 2 bases short, with 8 bases between. Germline CDR1 and CDR2: MNHEY and SMNVEV (reference sequence). The CDR3 consists of 13 residues. The CDR3 sequence is CASSLGRTYEQYF. Written as DNA, the CDR3 is TGTGCCAGCAGTTTGGGCAGAACCTACGAGCAGTACTTC.

The chain uses TRBV19 and TRBJ1-6, with D possibly matching TRBD1 (6 bases). V dropped 2 bases and J dropped 9 bases, with 11 bases sitting between them. The germline CDR1 and CDR2 sequences are LNHDA and SQIVND (reference sequence). The length of the CDR3 is 14 residues. The CDR3 region is CASSITGLASPLHF. The CDR3 DNA reads TGTGCCAGTAGTATAACAGGGTTGGCTTCACCCCTCCACTTT.

J is TRBJ2-5 and V is TRBV10-3; 7 bases are a match to TRBD2. Per the germline V gene, CDR1 is ENHRY and CDR2 is SYGVKD. The V gene end was trimmed by 0 bases and the J gene end by 2 bases; junction bases not matched to a gene: 3. The CDR3 runs 15 residues. This CDR3 reads CAISESLADQETQYF. The CDR3 DNA reads as TGTGCCATCAGTGAGTCTCTAGCGGATCAAGAGACCCAGTACTTC.

The genes are TRBV15 and TRBJ1-1, with 9 bases matching TRBD1. CDR1 and CDR2 from the germline V gene are LNHNV and YYDKDF (reference sequence). V was pared by 2 bases and J by 3 bases, with 1 base of the junction left unmatched. The CDR3 extends over 14 amino acids. Written as DNA, the CDR3 is TGTGCCACCAGCAGACGGACAGGGGACACTGAAGCTTTCTTT. Protein sequence: CATSRRTGDTEAFF.

The rearrangement links TRBV5-5 to TRBJ2-7; 9 bases match TRBD1. Losses at the gene ends were 3 bases for V and 5 bases for J; bases not matched to a gene: 12. From germline, CDR1 is SGHKS and CDR2 YYEKEE (reference sequence). The CDR3 runs to 16 residues. The CDR3 sequence is CASSSTTGTGQDEQYF. CDR3 DNA sequence: TGTGCCAGCAGCTCTACCACCGGGACAGGGCAGGACGAGCAGTACTTC.

This rearrangement joins TRBV14 to TRBJ2-3, with a possible D match to TRBD2 (6 bases). The V end lost 1 base, the J end lost 10 bases, and 21 bases lay between the germline ends. The CDR3 extends over 16 amino acids. The V gene's germline CDR1 is SGHDN and CDR2 FVKESK. CDR3 nucleotide sequence: TGTGCCAGCAGCCAAGTATCGACGGGTTGGGAGGAATCGCAGTATTTT. It yields the protein CASSQVSTGWEESQYF.

The rearrangement joins TRBV5-1 to TRBJ1-1, with no clear D. This CDR3 has 15 residues. Germline values: CDR1 SGHRS, CDR2 YFSETQ. V was clipped by 0 bases and J by 10 bases, with 19 bases between them. As DNA, the CDR3 is TGCGCCAGCAGCTTGGGCAGAGAGGGATCCCGGGGAGCTTTCTTT. Translating it yields CASSLGREGSRGAFF.

This clone was detected a few times. The gene calls are TRBV11-2 and TRBJ2-7; D possibly corresponds to TRBD1 (6 bases). The CDR3 length is 13 residues. Germline CDR1 and CDR2: SGHAT and FQNNGV. Trimming removed 5 bases from V and 0 bases from J, with 8 bases in between. The CDR3 here is CASSMDSSYEQYF. The CDR3 DNA is TGTGCCAGCAGCATGGACAGCTCCTACGAGCAGTACTTC.

The CDR3 DNA follows: TGTGCCAGCAGCTCCTACAGGGCGAACACCGGGGAGCTGTTTTTT. This gives the protein CASSSYRANTGELFF. The chain is built from TRBV7-6 and TRBJ2-2; weak D call: TRBD1 (6 bases). The CDR3 has 15 residues. The V end lost 4 bases, the J end lost 0 bases, and 9 bases lay between the germline ends. The germline gives CDR1 SGHVS, CDR2 FNYEAQ.